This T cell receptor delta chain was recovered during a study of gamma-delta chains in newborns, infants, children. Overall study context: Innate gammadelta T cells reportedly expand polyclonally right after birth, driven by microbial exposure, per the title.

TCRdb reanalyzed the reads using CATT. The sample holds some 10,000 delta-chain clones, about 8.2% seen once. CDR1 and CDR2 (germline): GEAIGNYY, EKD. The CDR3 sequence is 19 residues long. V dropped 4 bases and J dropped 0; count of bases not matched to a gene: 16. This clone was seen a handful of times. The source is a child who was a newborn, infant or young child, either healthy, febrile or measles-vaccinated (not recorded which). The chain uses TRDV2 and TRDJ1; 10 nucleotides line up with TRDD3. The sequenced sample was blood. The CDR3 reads CACEMISTGGSAYTDKLIF. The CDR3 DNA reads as TGTGCCTGTGAAATGATTTCTACTGGGGGATCCGCATACACCGATAAACTCATCTTT.